The clone carrying this T cell receptor beta chain has ten or more counts. The sample originates from a study of CD8 T cells in ankylosing spondylitis. Trimming took off 3 bases at V and 3 bases at J, with 5 bases between the two ends. CDR1 and CDR2 from the germline V gene are SQVTM and ANQGSEA. This CDR3 is built from 11 residues. Generation of TCR beta libraries employed quantitative 5'-RACE incorporating molecular barcodes. TCRdb called the 5' RACE reads again in MiXCR, with one record for every CDR3 protein. Of around 220,000 distinct CDR3 sequences in the sample, 10% were seen once. This sequence was found in a male donor with ankylosing spondylitis or in good health (not recorded which). Sequenced material: blood, either unsorted or a sorted T cell fraction (not recorded which). V and J are TRBV29-1 and TRBJ1-1; D not resolved. CDR3 protein: CSVDGDTEAFF. The CDR3 coding sequence is TGCAGCGTTGATGGGGACACTGAAGCTTTCTTT.